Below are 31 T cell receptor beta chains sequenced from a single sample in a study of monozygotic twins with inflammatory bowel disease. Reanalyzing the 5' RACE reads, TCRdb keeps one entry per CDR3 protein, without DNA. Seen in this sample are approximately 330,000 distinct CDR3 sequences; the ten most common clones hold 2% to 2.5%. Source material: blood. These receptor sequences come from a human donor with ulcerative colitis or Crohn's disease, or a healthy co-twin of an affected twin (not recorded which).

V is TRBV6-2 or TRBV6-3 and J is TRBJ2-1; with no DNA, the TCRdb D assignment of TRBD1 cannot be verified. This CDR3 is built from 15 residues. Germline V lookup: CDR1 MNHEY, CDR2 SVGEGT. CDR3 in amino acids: CASRDWESGCNEQFF.

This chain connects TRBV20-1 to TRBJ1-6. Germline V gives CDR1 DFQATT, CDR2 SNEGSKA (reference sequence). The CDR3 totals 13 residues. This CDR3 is CSARRDPDSPLHF.

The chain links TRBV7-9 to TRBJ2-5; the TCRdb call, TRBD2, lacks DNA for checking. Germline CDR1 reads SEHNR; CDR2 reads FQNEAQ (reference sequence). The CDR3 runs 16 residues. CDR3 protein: CASIVPGGLLDETQYF.

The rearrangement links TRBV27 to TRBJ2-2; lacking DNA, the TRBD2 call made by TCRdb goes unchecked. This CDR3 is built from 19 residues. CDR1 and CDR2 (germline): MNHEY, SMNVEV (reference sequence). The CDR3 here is CASSPRPTSGISNTGELFF.

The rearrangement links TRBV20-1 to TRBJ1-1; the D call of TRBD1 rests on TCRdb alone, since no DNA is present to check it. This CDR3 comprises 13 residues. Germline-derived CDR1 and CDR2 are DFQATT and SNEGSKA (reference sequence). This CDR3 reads CSAEDRGVTEAFF.

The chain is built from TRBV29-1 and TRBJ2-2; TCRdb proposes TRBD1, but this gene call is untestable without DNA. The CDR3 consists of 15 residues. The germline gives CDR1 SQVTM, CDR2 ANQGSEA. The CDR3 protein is CSVEPDRANTGELFF.

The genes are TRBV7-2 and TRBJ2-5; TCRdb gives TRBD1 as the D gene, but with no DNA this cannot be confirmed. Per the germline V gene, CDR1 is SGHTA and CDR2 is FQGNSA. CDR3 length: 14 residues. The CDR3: CASSSQGGQETQYF. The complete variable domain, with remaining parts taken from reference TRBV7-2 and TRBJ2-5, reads GAGVSQSPSNKVTEKGKDVELRCDPISGHTALYWYRQSLGQGLEFLIYFQGNSAPDKSGLPSDRFSAERTGGSVSTLTIQRTQQEDSAVYLCASSSQGGQETQYFGPGTRLLVL.

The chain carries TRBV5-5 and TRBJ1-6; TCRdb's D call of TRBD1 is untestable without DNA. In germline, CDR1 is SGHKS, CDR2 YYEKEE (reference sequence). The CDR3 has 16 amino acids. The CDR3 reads CASSLSGQGVGTPLHF.

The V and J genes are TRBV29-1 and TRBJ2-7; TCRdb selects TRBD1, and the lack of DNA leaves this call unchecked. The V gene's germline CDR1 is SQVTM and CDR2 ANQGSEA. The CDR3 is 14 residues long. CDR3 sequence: CSAKISGDSYEQYF.

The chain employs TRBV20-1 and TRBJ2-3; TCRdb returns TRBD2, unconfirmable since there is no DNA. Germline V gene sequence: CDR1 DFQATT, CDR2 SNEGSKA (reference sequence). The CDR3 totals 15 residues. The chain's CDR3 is CSARDGTRGFDTQYF.

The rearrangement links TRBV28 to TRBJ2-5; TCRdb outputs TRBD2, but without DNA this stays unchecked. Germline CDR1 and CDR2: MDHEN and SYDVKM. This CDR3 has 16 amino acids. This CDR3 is CASSDQVLGLEETQYF.

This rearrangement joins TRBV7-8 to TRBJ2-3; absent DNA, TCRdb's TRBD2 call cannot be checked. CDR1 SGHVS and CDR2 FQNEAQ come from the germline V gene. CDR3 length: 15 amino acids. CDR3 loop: CASRSMPSGEGTQYF.

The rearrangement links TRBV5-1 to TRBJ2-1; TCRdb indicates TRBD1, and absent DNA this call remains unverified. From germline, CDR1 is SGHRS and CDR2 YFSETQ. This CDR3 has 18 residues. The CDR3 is CASSLEGRGGSSYNEQFF.

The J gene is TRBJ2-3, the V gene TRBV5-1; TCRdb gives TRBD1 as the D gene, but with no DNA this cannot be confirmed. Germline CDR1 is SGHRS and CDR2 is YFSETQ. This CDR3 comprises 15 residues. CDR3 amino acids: CASSFQGGGSDTQYF.

The CDR3: CASSQLTGGFDGYTF. The chain has TRBV5-1 and TRBJ1-2; TCRdb outputs TRBD1, but without DNA this stays unchecked. Germline values: CDR1 SGHRS, CDR2 YFSETQ. This CDR3 is built from 15 residues.

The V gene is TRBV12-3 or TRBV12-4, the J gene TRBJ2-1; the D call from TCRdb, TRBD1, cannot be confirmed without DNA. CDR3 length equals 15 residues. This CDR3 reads CASSGSGGARNEQFF.

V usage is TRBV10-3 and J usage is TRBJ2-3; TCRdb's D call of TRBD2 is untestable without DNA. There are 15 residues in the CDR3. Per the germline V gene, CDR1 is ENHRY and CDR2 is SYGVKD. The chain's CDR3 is CASTSRTSDTDTQYF.

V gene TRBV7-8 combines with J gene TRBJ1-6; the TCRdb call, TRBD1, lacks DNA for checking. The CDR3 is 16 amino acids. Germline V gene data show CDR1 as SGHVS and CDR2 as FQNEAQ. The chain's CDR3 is CASSPVWGRQNSPLHF.

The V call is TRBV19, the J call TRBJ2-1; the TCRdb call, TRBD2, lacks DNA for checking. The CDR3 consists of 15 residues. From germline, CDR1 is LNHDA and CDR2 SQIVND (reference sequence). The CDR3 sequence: CATGSGASSYNEQFF.

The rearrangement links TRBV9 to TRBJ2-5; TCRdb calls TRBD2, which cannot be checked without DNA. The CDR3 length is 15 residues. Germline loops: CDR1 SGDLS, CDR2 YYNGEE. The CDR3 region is CASSERGGQQETQYF.

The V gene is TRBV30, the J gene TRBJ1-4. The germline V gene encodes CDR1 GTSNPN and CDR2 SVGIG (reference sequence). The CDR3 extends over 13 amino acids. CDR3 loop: CAWSVVSSEKLFF.

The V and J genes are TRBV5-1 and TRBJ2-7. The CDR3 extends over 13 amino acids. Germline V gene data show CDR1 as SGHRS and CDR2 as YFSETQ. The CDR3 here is CASSLQESYEQYF. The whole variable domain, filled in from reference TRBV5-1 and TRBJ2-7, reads KAGVTQTPRYLIKTRGQQVTLSCSPISGHRSVSWYQQTPGQGLQFLFEYFSETQRNKGNFPGRFSGRQFSNSRSEMNVSTLELGDSALYLCASSLQESYEQYFGPGTRLTVT.

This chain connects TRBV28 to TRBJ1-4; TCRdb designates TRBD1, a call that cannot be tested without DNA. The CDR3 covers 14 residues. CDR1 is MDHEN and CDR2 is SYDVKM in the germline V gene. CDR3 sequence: CASSPTGLREKLFF.

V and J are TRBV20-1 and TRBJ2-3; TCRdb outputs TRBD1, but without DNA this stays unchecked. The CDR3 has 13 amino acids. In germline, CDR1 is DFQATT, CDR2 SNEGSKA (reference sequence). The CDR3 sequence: CSAVSSGADTQYF.

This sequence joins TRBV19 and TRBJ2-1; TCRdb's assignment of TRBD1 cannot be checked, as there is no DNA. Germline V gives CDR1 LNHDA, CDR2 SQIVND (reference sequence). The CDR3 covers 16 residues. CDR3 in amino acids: CASSTSDRGDYNEQFF.

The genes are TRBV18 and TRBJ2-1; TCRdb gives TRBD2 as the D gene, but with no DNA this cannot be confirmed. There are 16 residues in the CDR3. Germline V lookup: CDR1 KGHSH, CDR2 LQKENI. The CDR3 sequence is CASSPRTTTGVNEQFF.

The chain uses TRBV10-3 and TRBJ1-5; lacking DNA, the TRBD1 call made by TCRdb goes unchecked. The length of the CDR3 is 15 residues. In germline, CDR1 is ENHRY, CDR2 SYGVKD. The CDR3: CAVSESMGSGKPQHF.

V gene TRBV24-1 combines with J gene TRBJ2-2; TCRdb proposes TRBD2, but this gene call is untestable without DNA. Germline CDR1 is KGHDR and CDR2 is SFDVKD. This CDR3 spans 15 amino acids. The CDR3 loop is CATSSAGPHTGELFF.

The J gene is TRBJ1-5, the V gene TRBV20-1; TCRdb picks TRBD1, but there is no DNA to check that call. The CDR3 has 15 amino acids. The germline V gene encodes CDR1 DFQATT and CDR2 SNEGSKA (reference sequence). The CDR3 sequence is CSATPGQSVDQPQHF.

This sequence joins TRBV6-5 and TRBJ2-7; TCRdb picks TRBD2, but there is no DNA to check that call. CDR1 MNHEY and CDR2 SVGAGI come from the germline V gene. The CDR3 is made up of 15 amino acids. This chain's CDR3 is CASSYQGLGSYEQYF.

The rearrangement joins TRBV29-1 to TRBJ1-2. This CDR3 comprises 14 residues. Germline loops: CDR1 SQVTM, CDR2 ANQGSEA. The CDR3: CSVDQAGRRYGYTF.